This TCR beta chain comes out of a study of T cell repertoires in cytomegalovirus infection. Across the study: Carrying CMV and the relevant HLA type showed in public TCR beta signatures.

Study results and caveats: Accumulated public TCR beta family frequency recognized individuals carrying CMV together with the relevant HLA.

The germline V gene encodes CDR1 LNHDA and CDR2 SQIVND (reference sequence). With 5 bases clipped from V and 5 bases from J, the junction kept 4 bases outside the gene matches. The CDR3 length is 13 residues. TCRdb re-derived calls from the reads in MiXCR, one entry per CDR3 protein. The sample contains 95,000 to 120,000 distinct CDR3 sequences, about 33% of which appear only once. This clonotype was seen at least ten times. The target antigen is unknown. The material was CD8+ T cells from cultured PBMCs, obtained from culture after CMV antigen stimulation. The sequence was obtained from a human donor in good health (CMV status not recorded). Some clones in this sample may be carry-over from other donors' samples. V is TRBV19 and J is TRBJ1-1; the match to TRBD1 covers 8 bases. CDR3 bases: TGTGCCAGTAGTGTCAGGGGGCGAACTGAAGCTTTCTTT. It codes for CASSVRGRTEAFF.